The entry below describes one T cell receptor beta chain. This specimen belongs to a study of blood T cell repertoires in COVID-19. For the study at large: T cells, B-cell-depleted T cells, or PBMCs provided the cDNA or gDNA that served as material.

TCRdb's copy holds only in-frame clones and misses some; the assay was immunoSEQ multiplex PCR. Here the sample spans about 120,000 clones, 60% to 85% being singletons. The germline V gene has CDR1 MNHEY and CDR2 SVGEGT. With 5 bases clipped from V and 4 bases from J, the junction kept 20 bases outside the gene matches. The CDR3 consists of 20 residues. The rearrangement joins TRBV6-2 or TRBV6-3 to TRBJ2-2; the match to TRBD1 covers 9 bases. The sequence came from a man between 70 and 80 years old with acute or convalescent COVID-19. The specimen was peripheral blood. CDR3: CASSIPSHQQGAGFTGELFF. DNA for the CDR3: TGTGCCAGCAGTATACCGTCCCACCAACAGGGGGCAGGGTTCACCGGGGAGCTGTTTTTT.